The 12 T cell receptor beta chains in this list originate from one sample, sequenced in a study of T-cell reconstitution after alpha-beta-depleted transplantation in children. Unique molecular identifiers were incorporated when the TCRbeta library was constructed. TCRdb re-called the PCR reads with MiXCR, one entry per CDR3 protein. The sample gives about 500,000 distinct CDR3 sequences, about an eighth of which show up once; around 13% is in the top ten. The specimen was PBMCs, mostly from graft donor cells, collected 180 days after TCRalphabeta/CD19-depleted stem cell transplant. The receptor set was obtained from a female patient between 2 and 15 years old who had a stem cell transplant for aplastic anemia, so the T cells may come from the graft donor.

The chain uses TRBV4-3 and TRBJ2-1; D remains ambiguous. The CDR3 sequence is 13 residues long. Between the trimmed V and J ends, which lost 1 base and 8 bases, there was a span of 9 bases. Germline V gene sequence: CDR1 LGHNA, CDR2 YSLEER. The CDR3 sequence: CASSQAPPDEQFF. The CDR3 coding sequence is TGCGCCAGCAGCCAAGCTCCCCCCGATGAGCAGTTCTTC.

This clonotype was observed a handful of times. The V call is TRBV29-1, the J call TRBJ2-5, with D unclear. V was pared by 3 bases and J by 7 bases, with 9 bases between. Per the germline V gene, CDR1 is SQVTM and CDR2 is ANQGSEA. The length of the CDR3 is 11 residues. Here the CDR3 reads CSVDPGGTQYF. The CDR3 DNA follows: TGCAGCGTTGATCCGGGTGGGACCCAGTACTTC.

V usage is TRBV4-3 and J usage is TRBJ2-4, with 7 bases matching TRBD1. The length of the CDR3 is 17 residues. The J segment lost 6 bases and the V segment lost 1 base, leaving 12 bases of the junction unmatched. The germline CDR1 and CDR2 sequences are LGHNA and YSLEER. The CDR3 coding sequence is TGCGCCAGCAGCCAAGGTGTGGGAACGCCAGGGGGAAACATTCAGTACTTC. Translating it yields CASSQGVGTPGGNIQYF.

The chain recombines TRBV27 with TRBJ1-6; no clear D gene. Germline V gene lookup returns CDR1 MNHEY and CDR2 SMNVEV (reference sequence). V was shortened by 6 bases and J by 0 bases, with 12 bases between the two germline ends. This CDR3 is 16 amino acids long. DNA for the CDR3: TGTGCCAGCAGCCCTGGAGGGAGCTCCTATAATTCACCCCTCCACTTT. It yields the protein CASSPGGSSYNSPLHF.

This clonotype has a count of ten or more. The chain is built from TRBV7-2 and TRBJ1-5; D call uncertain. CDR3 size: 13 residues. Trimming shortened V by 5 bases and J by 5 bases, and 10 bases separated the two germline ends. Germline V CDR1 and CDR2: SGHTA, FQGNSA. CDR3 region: CASSLRRDQPQHF. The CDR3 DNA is TGTGCCAGCAGCCTCCGGCGTGATCAGCCCCAGCATTTT.

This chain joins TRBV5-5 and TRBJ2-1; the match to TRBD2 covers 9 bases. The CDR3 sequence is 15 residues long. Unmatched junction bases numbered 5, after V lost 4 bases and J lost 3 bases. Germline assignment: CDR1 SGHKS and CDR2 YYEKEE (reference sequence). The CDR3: CASSHSGSDYNEQFF. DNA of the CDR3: TGTGCCAGCAGCCATAGCGGGAGCGACTACAATGAGCAGTTCTTC.

The CDR3 DNA follows: TGTGCCAGCGCCGCCGGACAGGGGACTGTCTTTCGGCCCCAGCATTTT. It specifies CASAAGQGTVFRPQHF. The V and J genes are TRBV6-2 or TRBV6-3 and TRBJ1-5; 9 bases line up with TRBD1. CDR3 length: 16 residues. V dropped 8 bases and J dropped 9; count of bases not matched to a gene: 17. CDR1 MNHEY and CDR2 SVGEGT come from the germline V gene.

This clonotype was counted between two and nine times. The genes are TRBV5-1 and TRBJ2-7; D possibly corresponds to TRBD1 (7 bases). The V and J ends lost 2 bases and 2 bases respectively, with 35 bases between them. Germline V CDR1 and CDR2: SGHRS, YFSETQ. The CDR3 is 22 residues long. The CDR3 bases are TGCGCCAGCAGCTTAGCGGGTCTCCTGATAAAGGACAGGATGATCCTTCCCTACGAGCAGTACTTC. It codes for CASSLAGLLIKDRMILPYEQYF.

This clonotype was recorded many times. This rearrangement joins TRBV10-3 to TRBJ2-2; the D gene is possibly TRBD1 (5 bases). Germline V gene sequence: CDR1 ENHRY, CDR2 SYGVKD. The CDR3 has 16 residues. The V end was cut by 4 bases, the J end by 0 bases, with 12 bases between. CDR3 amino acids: CAISVAGNPNTGELFF. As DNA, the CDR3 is TGTGCCATCAGTGTGGCAGGGAACCCGAACACCGGGGAGCTGTTTTTT.

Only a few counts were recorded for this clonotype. The CDR3 loop reads CASSLRDGASYEQYF. The CDR3 DNA reads TGTGCCAGCAGCCTACGGGACGGAGCCTCCTACGAGCAGTACTTC. The rearrangement joins TRBV2 to TRBJ2-7; D may be TRBD1 or TRBD2 (5 bases each). Germline V gene data show CDR1 as SNHLY and CDR2 as FYNNEI. This CDR3 has 15 amino acids. V lost 6 bases to trimming and J lost 0 bases, with 15 bases between them.

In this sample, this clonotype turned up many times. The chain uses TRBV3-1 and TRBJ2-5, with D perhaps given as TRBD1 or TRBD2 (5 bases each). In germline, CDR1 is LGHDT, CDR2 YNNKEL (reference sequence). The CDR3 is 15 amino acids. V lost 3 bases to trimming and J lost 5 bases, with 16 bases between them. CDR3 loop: CASSHSGQGGETQYF. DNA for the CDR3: TGTGCCAGCAGCCATAGTGGCCAGGGCGGGGAGACCCAGTACTTC.

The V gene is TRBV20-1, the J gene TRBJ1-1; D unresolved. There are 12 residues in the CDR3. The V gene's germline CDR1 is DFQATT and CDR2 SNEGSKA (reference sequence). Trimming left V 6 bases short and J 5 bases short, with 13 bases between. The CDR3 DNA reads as TGCAGTGCAAACGGTCGAACGACTGAAGCTTTCTTT. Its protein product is CSANGRTTEAFF.